This is a list of T cell receptor beta chains from one sample in a study of blood T cells in healthy people across ages. A single record per CDR3 protein comes from TCRdb applying MiXCR to the 5' RACE reads. The table includes over a million distinct CDR3 sequences, about 42% detected once. Sequences were obtained from blood. The receptors were sampled from a woman between 18 and 29 years old in good health. The CDR3 runs from the conserved cysteine through the conserved F or W. The order of the fields is CDR3 length, V gene, J gene, clone size, D gene, CDR3 protein, CDR3 DNA. The D gene is left open where the match is weak. Some rows have no size entry. The others give once, few or many, or a class for an expanded clone.

len: 9; v_gene: TRBV29-1; j_gene: TRBJ2-1; abundance: few; d_gene: -; CDR3aa: CSVNNEQFF; CDR3nt: TGCAGCGTCAACAATGAGCAGTTCTTC
len: 13; v_gene: TRBV10-3; j_gene: TRBJ2-1; abundance: -; d_gene: -; CDR3aa: CAIRQGISAEQFF; CDR3nt: TGTGCCATCAGACAGGGCATTTCGGCTGAGCAGTTCTTC
len: 13; v_gene: TRBV9; j_gene: TRBJ1-2; abundance: -; d_gene: TRBD1; CDR3aa: CASSVGTGHGYTF; CDR3nt: TGTGCCAGCAGCGTTGGGACAGGACACGGCTACACCTTC
len: 14; v_gene: TRBV5-1; j_gene: TRBJ2-1; abundance: -; d_gene: -; CDR3aa: CARSEDFSYNEQFF; CDR3nt: TGCGCCAGAAGCGAGGACTTCTCCTACAATGAGCAGTTCTTC
len: 15; v_gene: TRBV6-5; j_gene: TRBJ2-1; abundance: few; d_gene: TRBD2; CDR3aa: CASRTPGLKYNEQFF; CDR3nt: TGTGCCAGCAGAACTCCGGGACTAAAGTACAATGAGCAGTTCTTC
len: 18; v_gene: TRBV20-1; j_gene: TRBJ1-2; abundance: few; d_gene: -; CDR3aa: CSARDGSAPGRSIYGYTF; CDR3nt: TGCAGTGCTAGAGATGGTTCCGCCCCGGGACGGAGCATCTATGGCTACACCTTC
len: 17; v_gene: TRBV3-1; j_gene: TRBJ1-1; abundance: few; d_gene: -; CDR3aa: CASSFGGAPWLSTEAFF; CDR3nt: TGTGCCAGCAGCTTCGGGGGGGCGCCGTGGTTGTCCACTGAAGCTTTCTTT
len: 16; v_gene: TRBV7-6; j_gene: TRBJ1-2; abundance: few; d_gene: -; CDR3aa: CASSLGANLFRNGYTF; CDR3nt: TGTGCCAGCAGCTTAGGGGCTAACCTTTTTAGGAATGGCTACACCTTC
len: 16; v_gene: TRBV20-1; j_gene: TRBJ2-3; abundance: few; d_gene: TRBD2; CDR3aa: CSATPPRTSSTDTQYF; CDR3nt: TGCAGTGCTACCCCCCCACGGACTAGCAGCACAGATACGCAGTATTTT
len: 13; v_gene: TRBV11-2; j_gene: TRBJ2-5; abundance: few; d_gene: -; CDR3aa: CASSFNGQETQYF; CDR3nt: TGTGCCAGCAGCTTCAACGGGCAAGAGACCCAGTACTTC
len: 17; v_gene: TRBV2; j_gene: TRBJ2-1; abundance: few; d_gene: TRBD2; CDR3aa: CAIGASGGRGYYNEQFF; CDR3nt: TGTGCCATTGGGGCTAGCGGGGGTCGCGGGTATTACAATGAGCAGTTCTTC
len: 14; v_gene: TRBV7-2; j_gene: TRBJ2-7; abundance: few; d_gene: -; CDR3aa: CASSLGSPIYEQYF; CDR3nt: TGTGCCAGCAGCTTGGGTAGCCCGATCTACGAGCAGTACTTC
len: 13; v_gene: TRBV25-1; j_gene: TRBJ1-4; abundance: -; d_gene: TRBD1; CDR3aa: CAATGGYNEKLFF; CDR3nt: TGTGCCGCAACAGGGGGGTATAATGAAAAACTGTTTTTT
len: 15; v_gene: TRBV7-2; j_gene: TRBJ1-5; abundance: -; d_gene: -; CDR3aa: CASSPTVYSNQPQHF; CDR3nt: TGTGCCAGCAGCCCAACAGTGTATAGCAATCAGCCCCAGCATTTT
len: 14; v_gene: TRBV20-1; j_gene: TRBJ2-1; abundance: -; d_gene: TRBD2; CDR3aa: CSARGGRARNEQFF; CDR3nt: TGCAGTGCTAGGGGGGGGAGGGCCCGAAATGAGCAGTTCTTC
len: 14; v_gene: TRBV7-2; j_gene: TRBJ1-2; abundance: few; d_gene: -; CDR3aa: CASSLVPVHYGYTF; CDR3nt: TGTGCCAGCAGCTTAGTCCCGGTCCACTATGGCTACACCTTC
len: 13; v_gene: TRBV2; j_gene: TRBJ1-6; abundance: -; d_gene: -; CDR3aa: CASSDSGWAPLHF; CDR3nt: TGTGCCAGCAGTGACTCGGGATGGGCACCCCTCCACTTT
len: 14; v_gene: TRBV4-3; j_gene: TRBJ2-3; abundance: few; d_gene: -; CDR3aa: CASSQARYLDTQYF; CDR3nt: TGCGCCAGCAGCCAAGCCCGTTATCTTGATACGCAGTATTTT
len: 14; v_gene: TRBV7-2; j_gene: TRBJ2-7; abundance: many; d_gene: -; CDR3aa: CASSFSQGSYEQYF; CDR3nt: TGTGCCAGCAGCTTCTCACAGGGCTCCTACGAGCAGTACTTC
len: 14; v_gene: TRBV14; j_gene: TRBJ2-7; abundance: -; d_gene: -; CDR3aa: CVSSHGLGSYEQYF; CDR3nt: TGTGTCAGCAGCCACGGACTCGGCTCCTACGAGCAGTACTTC
len: 15; v_gene: TRBV29-1; j_gene: TRBJ2-3; abundance: -; d_gene: TRBD2; CDR3aa: CSVEDRVGGPGTQYF; CDR3nt: TGCAGCGTTGAAGATCGAGTGGGAGGGCCCGGTACGCAGTATTTT
len: 15; v_gene: TRBV7-2; j_gene: TRBJ2-1; abundance: -; d_gene: TRBD1; CDR3aa: CASSTSGTGGSEQFF; CDR3nt: TGTGCCAGCAGCACTTCCGGGACAGGGGGGTCTGAGCAGTTCTTC
len: 13; v_gene: TRBV5-1; j_gene: TRBJ2-7; abundance: -; d_gene: -; CDR3aa: CASSVAGVYEQYF; CDR3nt: TGCGCCAGCAGCGTGGCTGGGGTATACGAGCAGTACTTC
len: 14; v_gene: TRBV7-9; j_gene: TRBJ2-7; abundance: -; d_gene: -; CDR3aa: CASSPGPNSYEQYF; CDR3nt: TGTGCCAGCAGCCCCGGCCCCAACTCCTACGAGCAGTACTTC
len: 12; v_gene: TRBV20-1; j_gene: TRBJ1-1; abundance: few; d_gene: -; CDR3aa: CSATGVGTEAFF; CDR3nt: TGCAGTGCTACAGGGGTAGGAACTGAAGCTTTCTTT
len: 15; v_gene: TRBV6-1; j_gene: TRBJ2-5; abundance: few; d_gene: -; CDR3aa: CASSDPQSYQETQYF; CDR3nt: TGTGCCAGCAGTGATCCCCAATCGTACCAAGAGACCCAGTACTTC
len: 11; v_gene: TRBV12-3/TRBV12-4; j_gene: TRBJ1-1; abundance: -; d_gene: -; CDR3aa: CASSLVVQAFF; CDR3nt: TGTGCCAGCAGTCTTGTTGTACAAGCTTTCTTT
len: 14; v_gene: TRBV7-9; j_gene: TRBJ2-7; abundance: -; d_gene: -; CDR3aa: CASSGRTASYEQYF; CDR3nt: TGTGCCAGCAGCGGCCGGACAGCTTCCTACGAGCAGTACTTC
len: 16; v_gene: TRBV5-1; j_gene: TRBJ2-7; abundance: -; d_gene: -; CDR3aa: CASSNPDESHTYEQYF; CDR3nt: TGCGCCAGCAGCAACCCCGACGAGTCCCACACCTACGAGCAGTACTTC
len: 14; v_gene: TRBV4-1; j_gene: TRBJ2-5; abundance: -; d_gene: -; CDR3aa: CASSQRAVRNEQYF; CDR3nt: TGCGCCAGCAGCCAGCGGGCGGTCCGGAATGAGCAGTACTTC
len: 15; v_gene: TRBV27; j_gene: TRBJ1-2; abundance: -; d_gene: TRBD1; CDR3aa: CASSLSGTGPYGYTF; CDR3nt: TGTGCCAGCAGTTTAAGCGGGACAGGGCCCTATGGCTACACCTTC
len: 13; v_gene: TRBV20-1; j_gene: TRBJ2-2; abundance: -; d_gene: -; CDR3aa: CSALYQNTGELFF; CDR3nt: TGCAGTGCCTTATATCAGAACACCGGGGAGCTGTTTTTT
len: 13; v_gene: TRBV12-3/TRBV12-4; j_gene: TRBJ1-5; abundance: few; d_gene: -; CDR3aa: CASSSFRDQPQHF; CDR3nt: TGTGCCAGCAGTTCTTTCCGAGATCAGCCCCAGCATTTT
len: 17; v_gene: TRBV7-8; j_gene: TRBJ2-1; abundance: few; d_gene: TRBD2; CDR3aa: CASSLVELAGGHNEQFF; CDR3nt: TGTGCCAGCAGCTTAGTAGAACTAGCGGGGGGGCACAATGAGCAGTTCTTC
len: 15; v_gene: TRBV20-1; j_gene: TRBJ1-1; abundance: -; d_gene: -; CDR3aa: CSATDRERMNTEAFF; CDR3nt: TGCAGTGCCACGGACAGAGAAAGAATGAACACTGAAGCTTTCTTT
len: 16; v_gene: TRBV5-1; j_gene: TRBJ2-7; abundance: -; d_gene: TRBD2; CDR3aa: CASSLASGGGTYEQYF; CDR3nt: TGCGCCAGCAGCTTGGCCTCGGGCGGGGGAACCTACGAGCAGTACTTC
len: 15; v_gene: TRBV11-1; j_gene: TRBJ2-7; abundance: -; d_gene: -; CDR3aa: CASSLRSGISYEQYF; CDR3nt: TGTGCCAGCAGCTTACGGTCCGGGATCTCCTACGAGCAGTACTTC
len: 15; v_gene: TRBV4-3; j_gene: TRBJ2-7; abundance: few; d_gene: TRBD1; CDR3aa: CASSQTDRGPYEQYF; CDR3nt: TGCGCCAGCAGCCAAACCGACAGGGGGCCCTACGAGCAGTACTTC
len: 13; v_gene: TRBV20-1; j_gene: TRBJ2-3; abundance: -; d_gene: -; CDR3aa: CSARSQITDTQYF; CDR3nt: TGCAGTGCTAGAAGCCAGATCACAGATACGCAGTATTTT
len: 14; v_gene: TRBV7-2; j_gene: TRBJ2-5; abundance: few; d_gene: -; CDR3aa: CASSVNLLQETQYF; CDR3nt: TGTGCCAGCAGCGTTAACCTATTACAAGAGACCCAGTACTTC
len: 15; v_gene: TRBV4-2; j_gene: TRBJ1-4; abundance: few; d_gene: TRBD1; CDR3aa: CASSHSGTANEKLFF; CDR3nt: TGTGCCAGCAGCCATTCCGGGACAGCTAATGAAAAACTGTTTTTT
len: 15; v_gene: TRBV7-9; j_gene: TRBJ1-1; abundance: -; d_gene: -; CDR3aa: CASSLASTVYTEAFF; CDR3nt: TGTGCCAGCAGCTTAGCCTCCACAGTATACACTGAAGCTTTCTTT
len: 17; v_gene: TRBV20-1; j_gene: TRBJ2-6; abundance: -; d_gene: -; CDR3aa: CSATRRGISSGANVLTF; CDR3nt: TGCAGTGCGACTAGGAGAGGAATTAGCTCTGGGGCCAACGTCCTGACTTTC
len: 15; v_gene: TRBV7-2; j_gene: TRBJ1-1; abundance: few; d_gene: TRBD1; CDR3aa: CASSFVGTGGTEAFF; CDR3nt: TGTGCCAGCAGCTTTGTCGGGACAGGGGGCACTGAAGCTTTCTTT
len: 15; v_gene: TRBV15; j_gene: TRBJ2-3; abundance: -; d_gene: TRBD2; CDR3aa: CATETSGGDTDTQYF; CDR3nt: TGTGCCACCGAAACTAGCGGGGGAGACACAGATACGCAGTATTTT
len: 13; v_gene: TRBV10-3; j_gene: TRBJ1-1; abundance: -; d_gene: -; CDR3aa: CAIRSSMNTEAFF; CDR3nt: TGTGCCATCAGATCCAGCATGAACACTGAAGCTTTCTTT
len: 15; v_gene: TRBV20-1; j_gene: TRBJ2-1; abundance: few; d_gene: TRBD2; CDR3aa: CSARQFTSGSNEQFF; CDR3nt: TGCAGTGCTCGGCAATTTACTAGCGGGAGTAATGAGCAGTTCTTC
len: 12; v_gene: TRBV7-9; j_gene: TRBJ2-7; abundance: -; d_gene: -; CDR3aa: CASSGGRHEQYF; CDR3nt: TGTGCCAGCAGTGGGGGTCGACACGAGCAGTACTTC
len: 13; v_gene: TRBV7-2; j_gene: TRBJ1-1; abundance: few; d_gene: -; CDR3aa: CASSVRRYTEAFF; CDR3nt: TGTGCCAGCAGCGTTCGGAGGTACACTGAAGCTTTCTTT
len: 13; v_gene: TRBV29-1; j_gene: TRBJ1-6; abundance: -; d_gene: TRBD1; CDR3aa: CSARDRGDSPLHF; CDR3nt: TGCAGCGCCAGGGACAGGGGAGATTCACCCCTCCACTTT
len: 13; v_gene: TRBV20-1; j_gene: TRBJ1-1; abundance: -; d_gene: -; CDR3aa: CSTLFNPNTEAFF; CDR3nt: TGCAGTACTTTGTTTAATCCGAACACTGAAGCTTTCTTT
len: 14; v_gene: TRBV5-5; j_gene: TRBJ1-2; abundance: -; d_gene: -; CDR3aa: CASSSVEQGYGYTF; CDR3nt: TGTGCCAGCAGCTCTGTAGAACAGGGATATGGCTACACCTTC
len: 14; v_gene: TRBV7-2; j_gene: TRBJ2-5; abundance: many; d_gene: -; CDR3aa: CASSKLRGQETQYF; CDR3nt: TGTGCCAGCAGCAAACTTAGGGGACAAGAGACCCAGTACTTC
len: 14; v_gene: TRBV12-3/TRBV12-4; j_gene: TRBJ2-1; abundance: -; d_gene: TRBD1; CDR3aa: CASSQHTGVNEQFF; CDR3nt: TGTGCCAGCAGCCAACATACAGGGGTCAATGAGCAGTTCTTC
len: 18; v_gene: TRBV15; j_gene: TRBJ2-1; abundance: few; d_gene: TRBD2; CDR3aa: CATSREGLAGSFYNEQFF; CDR3nt: TGTGCCACCAGCAGAGAGGGACTAGCGGGCTCCTTTTACAATGAGCAGTTCTTC
len: 11; v_gene: TRBV29-1; j_gene: TRBJ2-3; abundance: -; d_gene: -; CDR3aa: CSPYVADTQYF; CDR3nt: TGCAGCCCCTATGTGGCAGATACGCAGTATTTT
len: 17; v_gene: TRBV4-1; j_gene: TRBJ2-1; abundance: -; d_gene: -; CDR3aa: CASSHLGAGGAKKEQFF; CDR3nt: TGCGCCAGCAGTCACTTGGGGGCAGGGGGGGCTAAGAAGGAGCAGTTCTTC